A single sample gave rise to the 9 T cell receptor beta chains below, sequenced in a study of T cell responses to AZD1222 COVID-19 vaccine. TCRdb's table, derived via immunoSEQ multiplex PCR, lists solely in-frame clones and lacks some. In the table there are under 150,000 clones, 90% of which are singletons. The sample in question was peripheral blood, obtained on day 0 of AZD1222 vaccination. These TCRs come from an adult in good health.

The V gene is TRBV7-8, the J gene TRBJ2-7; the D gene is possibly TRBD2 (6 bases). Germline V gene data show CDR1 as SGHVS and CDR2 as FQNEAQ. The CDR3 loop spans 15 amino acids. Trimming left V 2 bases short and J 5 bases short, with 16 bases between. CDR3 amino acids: CASSLFGGIVDEQYF. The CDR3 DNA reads TGTGCCAGCAGCTTATTCGGGGGAATTGTGGACGAGCAGTACTTC. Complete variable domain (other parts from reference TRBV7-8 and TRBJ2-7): GAGVSQSPRYKVAKRGQDVALRCDPISGHVSLFWYQQALGQGPEFLTYFQNEAQLDKSGLPSDRFFAERPEGSVSTLKIQRTQQEDSAVYLCASSLFGGIVDEQYFGPGTRLTVT.

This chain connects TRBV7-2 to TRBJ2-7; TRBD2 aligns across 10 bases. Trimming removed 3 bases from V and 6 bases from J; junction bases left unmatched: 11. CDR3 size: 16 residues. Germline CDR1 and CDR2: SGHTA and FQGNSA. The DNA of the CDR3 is TGTGCCAGCAGCTTTACTCCGGGACTAGCGACCGGCGAGCAGTACTTC. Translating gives CASSFTPGLATGEQYF.

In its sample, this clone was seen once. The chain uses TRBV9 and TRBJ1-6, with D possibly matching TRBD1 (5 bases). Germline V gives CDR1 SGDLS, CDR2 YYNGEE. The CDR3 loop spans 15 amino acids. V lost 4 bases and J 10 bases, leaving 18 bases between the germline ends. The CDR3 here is CASSPQGGVGSPLHF. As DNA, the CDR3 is TGTGCCAGCAGCCCACAAGGAGGGGTAGGGTCACCCCTCCACTTT.

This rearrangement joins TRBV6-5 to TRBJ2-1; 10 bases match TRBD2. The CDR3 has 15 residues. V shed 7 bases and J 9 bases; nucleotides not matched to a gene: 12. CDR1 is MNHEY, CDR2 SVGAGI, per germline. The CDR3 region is CASTRGLAGVGEQFF. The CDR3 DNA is TGTGCCAGCACCCGGGGGCTAGCGGGAGTCGGTGAGCAGTTCTTC.

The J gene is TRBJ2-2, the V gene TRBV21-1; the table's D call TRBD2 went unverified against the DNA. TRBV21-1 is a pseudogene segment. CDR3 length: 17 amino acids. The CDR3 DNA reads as TGTGCCAGCACCGGACTAGCGGGAGGGCCATACGCCGGGGAGCTGTTTTTT. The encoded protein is CASTGLAGGPYAGELFF.

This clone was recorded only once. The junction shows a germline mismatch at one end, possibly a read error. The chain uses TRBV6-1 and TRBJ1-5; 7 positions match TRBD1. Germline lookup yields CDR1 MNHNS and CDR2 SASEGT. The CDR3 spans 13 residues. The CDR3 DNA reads TGTGCCAGCGGTGACAGGGGCAATCAGCCCCAGCATTTT. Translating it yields CASGDRGNQPQHF.

This CDR3 is CASRSGGRNEQFF. CDR3 DNA sequence: TGTGCCAGTAGAAGCGGAGGTCGTAATGAGCAGTTCTTC. The chain links TRBV19 to TRBJ2-1, with D maybe TRBD2 (5 bases). V was pared by 6 bases and J by 7 bases, with 13 bases between. Germline CDR1 LNHDA, CDR2 SQIVND (reference sequence). The CDR3 is made up of 13 amino acids.

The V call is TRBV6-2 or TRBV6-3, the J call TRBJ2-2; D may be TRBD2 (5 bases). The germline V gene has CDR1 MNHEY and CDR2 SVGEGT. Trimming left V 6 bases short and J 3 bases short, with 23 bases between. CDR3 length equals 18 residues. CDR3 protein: CASSPFPWSSRDTGELFF. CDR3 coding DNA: TGTGCCAGCAGCCCTTTCCCCTGGTCTAGCCGAGACACCGGGGAGCTGTTTTTT.

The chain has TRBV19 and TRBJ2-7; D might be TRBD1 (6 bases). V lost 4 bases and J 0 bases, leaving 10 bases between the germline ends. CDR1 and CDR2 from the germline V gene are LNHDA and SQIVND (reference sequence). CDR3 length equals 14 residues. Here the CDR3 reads CASSKQGSSYEQYF. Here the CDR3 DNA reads TGTGCCAGTAGTAAACAGGGTAGCTCCTACGAGCAGTACTTC.